Following are 18 T cell receptor beta chains from one sample sequenced in a study of blood T cell repertoires in COVID-19. The data were produced by immunoSEQ multiplex PCR, yet TCRdb's version contains in-frame clones alone and is incomplete. This sample has about 200,000 clones, with 86% found just once. The sequenced material came from PBMCs or T cells enriched from blood (not recorded which). Every receptor here comes from a man aged 35 to 55 with acute COVID-19.

This clone was seen once. This sequence joins TRBV7-2 and TRBJ2-7; D gene uncertain. CDR1 is SGHTA, CDR2 FQGNSA, per germline. V lost 3 bases and J lost 3, with 6 bases in between. The CDR3 is 12 residues long. CDR3: CASSFGDYEQYF. DNA for the CDR3: TGTGCCAGCAGCTTCGGTGACTACGAGCAGTACTTC.

This clone was seen once. The chain has TRBV14 and TRBJ2-2; 14 nucleotides agree with TRBD2. This CDR3 is built from 16 residues. Looked up from germline, CDR1 is SGHDN and CDR2 is FVKESK. V shed 5 bases and J 6 bases; nucleotides not matched to a gene: 5. CDR3 sequence reads: CASSSRLAGGAGELFF. The CDR3 nucleotides read TGTGCCAGCAGCTCACGACTAGCGGGAGGGGCCGGGGAGCTGTTTTTT.

The J gene is TRBJ2-7, the V gene TRBV30; D ambiguous. V lost 4 bases and J 6 bases, leaving 22 bases between the germline ends. This CDR3 has 15 amino acids. Germline values: CDR1 GTSNPN, CDR2 SVGIG (reference sequence). The CDR3 here is CAWTRNRVTVSEQYF. Written as DNA, the CDR3 is TGTGCCTGGACAAGGAACCGGGTTACTGTGAGCGAGCAGTACTTC.

The chain uses TRBV7-8 and TRBJ2-7, with 9 nucleotides matching TRBD2. There are 13 residues in the CDR3. V lost 1 base to trimming and J lost 11 bases; unmatched junction nucleotides: 6. Per the germline V gene, CDR1 is SGHVS and CDR2 is FQNEAQ. CDR3 residues: CASSLEREREEYF. The CDR3 DNA sequence: TGTGCCAGCAGCTTAGAGCGCGAGCGGGAGGAGTACTTC.

The chain uses TRBV18 and TRBJ2-7, with D possibly TRBD2 on 5 matching bases. The V gene lost 5 bases and the J gene lost 6 bases, with 17 bases spanning the gap. The germline gives CDR1 KGHSH, CDR2 LQKENI. The CDR3 runs 14 residues. The CDR3 region has the DNA TGTGCCAGCTCATCGTCGCCCGATGCGGGCGAGCAGTACTTC. Residues: CASSSSPDAGEQYF.

The V and J genes are TRBV10-3 and TRBJ2-7; 9 nucleotides align to TRBD1. Looked up from germline, CDR1 is ENHRY and CDR2 is SYGVKD. The CDR3 is 12 amino acids. The junction had 5 bases not matched to a gene; V was cut back by 10 bases and J by 4 bases. The chain's CDR3 is CATGTGIYEQYF. Written as DNA, the CDR3 is TGTGCCACCGGGACAGGGATTTACGAGCAGTACTTC.

V gene TRBV6-5 combines with J gene TRBJ1-1; no clear D gene. CDR3 length: 13 amino acids. The germline gives CDR1 MNHEY, CDR2 SVGAGI. With 6 bases removed from V and 0 bases from J, the gap between germline ends came to 8 bases. This chain's CDR3 is CASRNPMNTEAFF. CDR3 nucleotides: TGTGCCAGCAGAAATCCAATGAACACTGAAGCTTTCTTT.

V usage is TRBV7-2 and J usage is TRBJ2-1, with 11 bases identical to TRBD2. V was clipped by 2 bases and J by 5 bases; unmatched bases: 8. The germline V gene has CDR1 SGHTA and CDR2 FQGNSA. CDR3 length: 17 residues. The DNA for the CDR3 is TGTGCCAGCAGCTTACTGGGGACTAGCGGTACACACAATGAGCAGTTCTTC. It translates to CASSLLGTSGTHNEQFF.

The chain combines TRBV28 with TRBJ2-3; TRBD1 matches 9 bases. Trimming at V came to 8 bases and at J to 2 bases, leaving 8 bases not matched to a gene. Germline lookup yields CDR1 MDHEN and CDR2 SYDVKM. This CDR3 region has 15 residues. The CDR3 here is CASVPGQGFTDTQYF. The DNA for the CDR3 is TGTGCCAGCGTTCCGGGACAGGGTTTCACAGATACGCAGTATTTT.

The chain recombines TRBV19 with TRBJ2-5; TRBD2 matches at 11 bases. The J segment lost 5 bases and the V segment lost 3 bases, leaving 5 bases of the junction unmatched. Germline CDR1 reads LNHDA; CDR2 reads SQIVND (reference sequence). The CDR3 extends over 15 amino acids. The CDR3: CASSIRASGGETQYF. CDR3 coding DNA: TGTGCCAGTAGTATCAGGGCTAGCGGGGGGGAGACCCAGTACTTC.

The chain links TRBV9 to TRBJ2-3, with no clear D. The CDR3 loop spans 14 amino acids. Germline values: CDR1 SGDLS, CDR2 YYNGEE. V lost 3 bases and J lost 6, with 14 bases in between. DNA for the CDR3: TGTGCCAGCAGCGCCGCTAGTGTCGTGGATACGCAGTATTTT. This gives the protein CASSAASVVDTQYF.

The J gene is TRBJ1-5, the V gene TRBV6-5, with 8 bases fitting TRBD1. V gave up 5 bases and J gave up 3 bases; unmatched junction bases: 3. The CDR3 extends over 14 amino acids. CDR1 and CDR2 (germline): MNHEY, SVGAGI. CDR3 sequence reads: CASSPTGANQPQHF. As DNA, the CDR3 is TGTGCCAGCAGTCCGACAGGGGCCAATCAGCCCCAGCATTTT.

J is TRBJ2-3 and V is TRBV6-5; TRBD2 is a possible D gene (5 bases). With 4 bases removed from V and 2 bases from J, the gap between germline ends came to 13 bases. The length of the CDR3 is 15 residues. Germline assignment: CDR1 MNHEY and CDR2 SVGAGI. The CDR3 protein is CASSSSWATTDTQYF. Written as DNA, the CDR3 is TGTGCCAGCAGTTCTAGCTGGGCCACCACAGATACGCAGTATTTT.

This clone was seen a single time. The chain is built from TRBV3-1 (or the pseudogene TRBV3-2) and TRBJ2-2, with D uncertain. V gave up 8 bases and J gave up 5 bases, with 18 bases separating them. The CDR3 covers 15 residues. Germline V gives CDR1 LGHDT, CDR2 YNNKEL (reference sequence). CDR3: CASHGRTTGTGELFF. Here the CDR3 DNA reads TGTGCCAGCCACGGTCGAACGACTGGGACCGGGGAGCTGTTTTTT.

This chain links TRBV29-1 with TRBJ1-1; TRBD1 might be the D (6 bases). The ends were cut back, 7 bases at V and 1 base at J, with 10 bases in the middle. The CDR3 is 12 amino acids. In germline, CDR1 is SQVTM, CDR2 ANQGSEA. CDR3 sequence reads: CSADSSNTEAFF. CDR3 DNA sequence: TGCAGCGCGGACAGTTCGAACACTGAAGCTTTCTTT.

V usage is TRBV14 and J usage is TRBJ1-2; D not certain. CDR1 is SGHDN and CDR2 is FVKESK in the germline V gene. V dropped 2 bases and J dropped 4 bases, with 8 bases sitting between them. The length of the CDR3 is 13 residues. This chain's CDR3 is CASSQPDTYGYTF. The CDR3 nucleotides are TGTGCCAGCAGCCAACCAGACACCTATGGCTACACCTTC.

The chain uses TRBV5-4 and TRBJ2-3, with D uncertain. The CDR3 totals 15 residues. Trimming left V 0 bases short and J 6 bases short, with 14 bases between. CDR1 SGHNT and CDR2 YYREEE come from the germline V gene (reference sequence). CDR3 nucleotides: TGTGCCAGCAGCTTGGCCTTGGCCCCTTCTGATACGCAGTATTTT. Its protein product is CASSLALAPSDTQYF.

The genes are TRBV6-5 and TRBJ2-7, with 9 bases matching TRBD2. This CDR3 comprises 16 residues. V shed 1 base, J shed 2 bases, and the junction held 6 bases outside the gene matches. Germline-derived CDR1 and CDR2 are MNHEY and SVGAGI. In nucleotides, the CDR3 is TGTGCCAGCAGTTACTATGGGACTAGCATAACCTACGAGCAGTACTTC. Protein sequence: CASSYYGTSITYEQYF.